A single sample is the source of the 21 T cell receptor beta chains below, sequenced in a study of shared T cell receptors in the human thymus. Produced via immunoSEQ multiplex PCR; TCRdb's table is partial and in-frame only. The sample holds 700,000 or so clones, 70% to 90% seen once. The data also belong to a second study, concerning human thymus T cells.

The sample taken for sequencing was thymocytes. The receptor set was obtained from a girl under two years old with a congenital heart defect.

The V and J genes are TRBV15 and TRBJ2-7; possibly TRBD1 for D (7 bases). Germline V gene sequence: CDR1 LNHNV, CDR2 YYDKDF (reference sequence). The CDR3 spans 18 residues. Trimming removed 1 base from V and 5 bases from J, with 24 bases in between. This CDR3 is CATSRAPTMTGSGDEQYF. In DNA, the CDR3 is TGTGCCACCAGCAGAGCCCCAACCATGACAGGGTCGGGGGACGAGCAGTACTTC.

This clone was seen a handful of times. V usage is TRBV23-1 and J usage is TRBJ2-4, with 11 nucleotides matching TRBD1. TRBV23-1 belongs to the ORF category, with a function that is uncertain. V was pared by 11 bases and J by 0 bases, with 15 bases of the junction left unmatched. There are 18 residues in the CDR3. DNA for the CDR3: TGCGCCCGGAAGGGCGGACAGGGGGCCCTCCTAGCCAAAAACATTCAGTACTTC. It translates to CARKGGQGALLAKNIQYF.

V usage is TRBV4-2 and J usage is TRBJ1-1; a possible D gene is TRBD1 (5 bases). Trimming cost V 4 bases and J 6 bases, with 15 bases left between them. There are 14 residues in the CDR3. The germline V gene encodes CDR1 LGHNA and CDR2 YNFKEQ. As DNA, the CDR3 is TGTGCCAGCAGCCCTACGTTGGGGGAGGCTGAAGCTTTCTTT. It codes for CASSPTLGEAEAFF.

The gene calls are TRBV7-2 and TRBJ2-3; the match to TRBD1 covers 9 bases. J lost 3 bases, V lost 6 bases, and 4 bases had no gene match. Germline CDR1 SGHTA, CDR2 FQGNSA. The CDR3 has 14 amino acids. This CDR3 reads CASRPGTGTDTQYF. CDR3 DNA sequence: TGTGCCAGCAGGCCAGGGACAGGGACAGATACGCAGTATTTT.

The chain combines TRBV4-1 with TRBJ1-5; no clear D gene. The germline gives CDR1 MGHRA, CDR2 YSYEKL. CDR3 length equals 17 residues. Trimming pared 0 bases from V and 2 bases from J, leaving 14 bases between. The CDR3 sequence: CASSQDLPWQGNQPQHF. In nucleotides, the CDR3 is TGCGCCAGCAGCCAAGATCTTCCTTGGCAGGGCAATCAGCCCCAGCATTTT.

J is TRBJ2-3 and V is TRBV13; no firm D call. V was trimmed by 5 bases and J by 0 bases, leaving 12 bases between them. The V gene's germline CDR1 is PRHDT and CDR2 FYEKMQ (reference sequence). The CDR3 loop spans 15 amino acids. In nucleotides, the CDR3 is TGTGCCAGCAGCACCTACCTTGCTAGCACAGATACGCAGTATTTT. The encoded protein is CASSTYLASTDTQYF. Looking up the rest from reference TRBV13 and TRBJ2-3 gives the full variable domain: AAGVIQSPRHLIKEKRETATLKCYPIPRHDTVYWYQQGPGQDPQFLISFYEKMQSDKGSIPDRFSAQQFSDYHSELNMSSLELGDSALYFCASSTYLASTDTQYFGPGTRLTVL.

The genes are TRBV13 and TRBJ1-2, with D possibly TRBD1 on 6 matching bases. CDR1 is PRHDT and CDR2 is FYEKMQ in the germline V gene (reference sequence). Trimming pared 6 bases from V and 2 bases from J, leaving 13 bases between. CDR3 size: 14 residues. The CDR3 protein is CASRIRQDNYGYTF. The CDR3, as DNA: TGTGCCAGCAGAATTCGACAGGACAACTATGGCTACACCTTC.

The chain has TRBV6-5 and TRBJ1-6; 7 nucleotides line up with TRBD1. CDR3 length equals 15 residues. V shed 0 bases, J shed 8 bases, and the junction held 4 bases outside the gene matches. Germline V gene sequence: CDR1 MNHEY, CDR2 SVGAGI. CDR3 sequence reads: CASSYSKGGYSPLHF. The CDR3 nucleotides read TGTGCCAGCAGTTACTCGAAAGGGGGCTATTCACCCCTCCACTTT.

This chain links TRBV6-5 with TRBJ2-5; tentatively, D is TRBD1 (7 bases). CDR3 size: 14 residues. In germline, CDR1 is MNHEY, CDR2 SVGAGI. V was trimmed by 5 bases and J by 3 bases, leaving 13 bases between them. The chain's CDR3 is CASSPGQREETQYF. CDR3 nucleotide sequence: TGTGCCAGCAGTCCGGGACAGCGGGAAGAGACCCAGTACTTC.

The chain is built from TRBV9 and TRBJ1-1; 10 bases match TRBD1. The CDR3 length is 18 residues. Germline trimming cut 3 bases from V and 0 bases from J; bases unmatched to any gene: 11. The germline CDR1 and CDR2 sequences are SGDLS and YYNGEE. The CDR3 reads CASSAPGTGAPMNTEAFF. CDR3 nucleotides: TGTGCCAGCAGCGCCCCCGGGACAGGGGCCCCAATGAACACTGAAGCTTTCTTT.

J is TRBJ1-1 and V is TRBV18, with D possibly being TRBD1 (6 bases). Deletions cut 3 bases from V and 1 base from J, with 15 bases between. CDR1 is KGHSH, CDR2 LQKENI, per germline. The CDR3 length is 16 residues. The CDR3 nucleotides read TGTGCCAGCTCACCTACAGGGCTGGGTGCGAACACTGAAGCTTTCTTT. Its translation is CASSPTGLGANTEAFF.

The chain uses TRBV6-5 and TRBJ1-2, with a possible D match to TRBD1 (5 bases). The length of the CDR3 is 14 residues. Germline-derived CDR1 and CDR2 are MNHEY and SVGAGI. V dropped 6 bases and J dropped 5 bases, with 16 bases sitting between them. CDR3 sequence (DNA): TGTGCCAGCAGCATTATAGACAGAGAATATGGCTACACCTTC. Translating gives CASSIIDREYGYTF.

The chain employs TRBV2 and TRBJ1-6; tentatively, D is TRBD1 (5 bases). This CDR3 spans 14 amino acids. The V end lost 6 bases, the J end lost 10 bases, and 16 bases lay between the germline ends. Germline V gene lookup returns CDR1 SNHLY and CDR2 FYNNEI. DNA of the CDR3: TGTGCCAGCAGAGAAACAGGAAAAGGGTCACCCCTCCACTTT. Amino acids: CASRETGKGSPLHF. The whole variable domain, filled in from reference TRBV2 and TRBJ1-6, reads EPEVTQTPSHQVTQMGQEVILRCVPISNHLYFYWYRQILGQKVEFLVSFYNNEISEKSEIFDDQFSVERPDGSNFTLKIRSTKLEDSAMYFCASRETGKGSPLHFGNGTRLTVT.

This sequence joins TRBV4-1 and TRBJ1-6; a weak D match, TRBD1 (5 bases). Germline V gene sequence: CDR1 MGHRA, CDR2 YSYEKL. V was pared by 0 bases and J by 8 bases, with 14 bases between. CDR3 size: 16 residues. The CDR3 reads CASSQEPGPSYSPLHF. CDR3 in DNA: TGCGCCAGCAGCCAAGAACCAGGGCCCTCTTATTCACCCCTCCACTTT.

The chain joins TRBV5-4 to TRBJ1-1; D is unclear. Trimming pared 1 base from V and 6 bases from J, leaving 13 bases between. Germline values: CDR1 SGHNT, CDR2 YYREEE (reference sequence). The CDR3 extends over 14 amino acids. CDR3 bases: TGTGCCAGCAGCTTGAGGAGGGCATCGGCTGAAGCTTTCTTT. It codes for CASSLRRASAEAFF.

The chain carries TRBV15 and TRBJ1-1; unclear D gene. The CDR3 is 10 residues long. Germline V gives CDR1 LNHNV, CDR2 YYDKDF (reference sequence). Trimming pared 4 bases from V and 5 bases from J, leaving 2 bases between. For the CDR3, the DNA is TGTGCCACCAGCATAACTGAAGCTTTCTTT. It specifies CATSITEAFF. Using reference TRBV15 and TRBJ1-1 for the parts outside the CDR3, the full variable domain is DAMVIQNPRYQVTQFGKPVTLSCSQTLNHNVMYWYQQKSSQAPKLLFHYYDKDFNNEADTPDNFQSRRPNTSFCFLDIRSPGLGDTAMYLCATSITEAFFGQGTRLTVV.

CDR3 DNA sequence: TGTGCTAGTGGTTGGGGGACAGCAATCCCCTATGGCTACACCTTC. It translates to CASGWGTAIPYGYTF. The V call is TRBV12-5, the J call TRBJ1-2; 7 bases are shared with TRBD1. The CDR3 runs 15 residues. CDR1 and CDR2 (germline): LGHNT, FRNRAP. V lost 4 bases to trimming and J lost 4 bases; unmatched junction nucleotides: 9.

There are a few counts of this clone. This chain joins TRBV6-1 and TRBJ1-2; D gene ambiguous. The CDR3 extends over 14 amino acids. Germline V CDR1 and CDR2: MNHNS, SASEGT. V was shortened by 6 bases and J by 3 bases, with 14 bases between the two germline ends. Here the CDR3 reads CASRRGYQDYGYTF. CDR3 bases: TGTGCCAGCAGGAGAGGGTACCAAGACTATGGCTACACCTTC.

The gene calls are TRBV2 and TRBJ2-5; no clear D gene. CDR3 length: 12 amino acids. The V and J ends lost 7 bases and 5 bases respectively, with 11 bases between them. The germline V gene encodes CDR1 SNHLY and CDR2 FYNNEI. In nucleotides, the CDR3 is TGTGCCAGCATGAACAGTGTGGAGACCCAGTACTTC. This codes for CASMNSVETQYF.

The chain employs TRBV5-4 and TRBJ2-7; D uncertain. V gave up 0 bases and J gave up 2 bases, with 9 bases separating them. This CDR3 has 14 residues. Germline assignment: CDR1 SGHNT and CDR2 YYREEE (reference sequence). CDR3 nucleotides: TGTGCCAGCAGCTTGGGTCTAGAAACCTACGAGCAGTACTTC. This codes for CASSLGLETYEQYF.

J is TRBJ1-1 and V is TRBV28; no definite D call. Per the germline V gene, CDR1 is MDHEN and CDR2 is SYDVKM. This CDR3 is 16 amino acids long. The V and J ends lost 4 bases and 1 base respectively, with 16 bases between them. CDR3 protein: CASSSPREEKNTEAFF. The CDR3 DNA follows: TGTGCCAGCAGTTCCCCCCGGGAGGAAAAGAACACTGAAGCTTTCTTT. Drawing the rest from reference TRBV28 and TRBJ1-1, the complete variable domain is DVKVTQSSRYLVKRTGEKVFLECVQDMDHENMFWYRQDPGLGLRLIYFSYDVKMKEKGDIPEGYSVSREKKERFSLILESASTNQTSMYLCASSSPREEKNTEAFFGQGTRLTVV.